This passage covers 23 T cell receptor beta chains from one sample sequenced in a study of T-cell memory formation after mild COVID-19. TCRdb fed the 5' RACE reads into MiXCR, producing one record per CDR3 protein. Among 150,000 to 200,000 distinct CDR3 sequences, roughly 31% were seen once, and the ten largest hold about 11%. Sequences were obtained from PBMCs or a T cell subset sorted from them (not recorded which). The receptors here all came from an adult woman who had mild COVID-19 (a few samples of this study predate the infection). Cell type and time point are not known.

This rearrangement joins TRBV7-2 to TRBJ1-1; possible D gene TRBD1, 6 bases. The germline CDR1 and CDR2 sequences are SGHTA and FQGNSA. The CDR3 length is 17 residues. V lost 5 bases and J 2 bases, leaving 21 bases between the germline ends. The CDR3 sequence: CASSMKYTGWVNTEAFF. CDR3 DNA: TGTGCCAGCAGCATGAAGTATACAGGGTGGGTTAACACTGAAGCTTTCTTT.

CDR3 sequence (DNA): TGTGCCAGCAGCGTAGCTTGGATCAACCAAGAGACCCAGTACTTC. Amino acid sequence: CASSVAWINQETQYF. The chain carries TRBV9 and TRBJ2-5, with no clear D. The V gene's germline CDR1 is SGDLS and CDR2 YYNGEE. The CDR3 runs to 15 residues. Trimming left V 0 bases short and J 0 bases short, with 9 bases between.

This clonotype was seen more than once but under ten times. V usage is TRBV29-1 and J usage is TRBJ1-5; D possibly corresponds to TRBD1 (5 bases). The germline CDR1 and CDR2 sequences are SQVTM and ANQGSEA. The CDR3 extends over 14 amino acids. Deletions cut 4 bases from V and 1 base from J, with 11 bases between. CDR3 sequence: CSVAEGISNQPQHF. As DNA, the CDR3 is TGCAGCGTTGCCGAGGGGATAAGCAATCAGCCCCAGCATTTT. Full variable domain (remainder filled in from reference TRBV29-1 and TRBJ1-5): SAVISQKPSRDICQRGTSLTIQCQVDSQVTMMFWYRQQPGQSLTLIATANQGSEATYESGFVIDKFPISRPNLTFSTLTVSNMSPEDSSIYLCSVAEGISNQPQHFGDGTRLSIL.

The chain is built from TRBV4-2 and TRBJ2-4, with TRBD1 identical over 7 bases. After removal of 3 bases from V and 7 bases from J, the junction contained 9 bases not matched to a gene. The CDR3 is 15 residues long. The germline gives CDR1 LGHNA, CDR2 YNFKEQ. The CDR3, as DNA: TGTGCCAGCAGCCACGCTGACAGGGTGAGGAACATTCAGTACTTC. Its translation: CASSHADRVRNIQYF.

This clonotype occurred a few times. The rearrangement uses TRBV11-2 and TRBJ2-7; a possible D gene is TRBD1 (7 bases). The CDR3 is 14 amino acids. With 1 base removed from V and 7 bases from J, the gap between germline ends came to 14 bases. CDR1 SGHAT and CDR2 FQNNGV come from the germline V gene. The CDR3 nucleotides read TGTGCCAGCAGCTTAGGACAGGGAGGTGAAGAGCAGTACTTC. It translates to CASSLGQGGEEQYF. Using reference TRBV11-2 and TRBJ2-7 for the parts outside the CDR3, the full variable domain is EAGVAQSPRYKIIEKRQSVAFWCNPISGHATLYWYQQILGQGPKLLIQFQNNGVVDDSQLPKDRFSAERLKGVDSTLKIQPAKLEDSAVYLCASSLGQGGEEQYFGPGTRLTVT.

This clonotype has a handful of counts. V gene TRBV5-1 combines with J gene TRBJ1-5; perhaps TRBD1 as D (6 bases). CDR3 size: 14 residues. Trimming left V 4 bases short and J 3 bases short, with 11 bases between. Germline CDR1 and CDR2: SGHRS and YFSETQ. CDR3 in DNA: TGCGCCAGCAGCACGGGGACACCCAATCAGCCCCAGCATTTT. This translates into CASSTGTPNQPQHF.

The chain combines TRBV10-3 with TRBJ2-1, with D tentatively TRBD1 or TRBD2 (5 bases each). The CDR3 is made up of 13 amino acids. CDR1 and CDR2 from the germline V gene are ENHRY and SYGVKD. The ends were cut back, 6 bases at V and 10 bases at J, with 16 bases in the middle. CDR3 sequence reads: CAIRDSTGREQFF. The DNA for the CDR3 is TGTGCCATCAGGGACTCCACGGGACGGGAGCAGTTCTTC.

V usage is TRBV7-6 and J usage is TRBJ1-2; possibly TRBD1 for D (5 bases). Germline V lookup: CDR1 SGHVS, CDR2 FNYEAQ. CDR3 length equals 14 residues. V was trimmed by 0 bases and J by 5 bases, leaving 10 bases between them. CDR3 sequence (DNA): TGTGCCAGCAGCTTAGCCCCAGGGTGGTATGGCTACACCTTC. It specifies CASSLAPGWYGYTF.

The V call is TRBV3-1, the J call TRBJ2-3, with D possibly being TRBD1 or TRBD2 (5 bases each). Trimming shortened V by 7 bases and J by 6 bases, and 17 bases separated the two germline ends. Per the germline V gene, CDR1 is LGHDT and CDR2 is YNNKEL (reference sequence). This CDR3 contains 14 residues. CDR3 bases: TGTGCCAGCACCCCCGAGGGGCTAGCCGATACGCAGTATTTT. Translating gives CASTPEGLADTQYF.

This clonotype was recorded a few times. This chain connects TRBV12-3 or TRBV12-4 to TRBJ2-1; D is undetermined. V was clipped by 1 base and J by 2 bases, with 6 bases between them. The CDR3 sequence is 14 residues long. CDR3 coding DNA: TGTGCCAGCAGTTTAGAGGCAGCCTACAATGAGCAGTTCTTC. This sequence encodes CASSLEAAYNEQFF.

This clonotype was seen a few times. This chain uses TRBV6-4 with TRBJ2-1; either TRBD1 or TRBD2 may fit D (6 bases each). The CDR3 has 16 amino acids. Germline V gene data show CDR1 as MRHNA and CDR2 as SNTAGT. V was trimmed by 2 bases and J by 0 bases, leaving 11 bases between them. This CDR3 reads CASSDRGPSSYNEQFF. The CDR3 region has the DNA TGTGCCAGCAGTGACCGGGGGCCAAGCTCCTACAATGAGCAGTTCTTC.

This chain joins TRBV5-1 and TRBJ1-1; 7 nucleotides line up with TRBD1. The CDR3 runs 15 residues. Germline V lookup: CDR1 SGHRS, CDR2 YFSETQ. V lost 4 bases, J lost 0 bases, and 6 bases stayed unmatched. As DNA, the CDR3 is TGCGCCAGCAGCCAGGGGGTGCGGGTGAACACTGAAGCTTTCTTT. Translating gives CASSQGVRVNTEAFF.

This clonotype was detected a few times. The chain's CDR3 is CASRRDSSFGELFF. Written as DNA, the CDR3 is TGCGCCAGCAGGCGGGACAGTAGCTTCGGGGAGCTGTTTTTT. The chain carries TRBV5-1 and TRBJ2-2; possible D gene TRBD1, 7 bases. The ends were cut back, 5 bases at V and 7 bases at J, with 15 bases in the middle. Germline V gives CDR1 SGHRS, CDR2 YFSETQ. The CDR3 spans 14 residues.

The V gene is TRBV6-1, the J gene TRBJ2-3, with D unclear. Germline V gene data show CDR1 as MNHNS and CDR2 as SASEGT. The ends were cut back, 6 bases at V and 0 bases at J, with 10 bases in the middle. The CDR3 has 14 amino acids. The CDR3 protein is CASRQLVSTDTQYF. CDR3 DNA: TGTGCCAGCAGACAGCTGGTTAGCACAGATACGCAGTATTTT.

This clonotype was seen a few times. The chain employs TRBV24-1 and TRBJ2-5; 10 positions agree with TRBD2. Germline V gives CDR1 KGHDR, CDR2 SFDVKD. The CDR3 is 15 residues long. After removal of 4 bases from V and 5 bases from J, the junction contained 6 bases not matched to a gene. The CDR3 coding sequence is TGTGCCACCAGTGAGAGCGGGAGGGATGAGGAGACCCAGTACTTC. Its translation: CATSESGRDEETQYF.

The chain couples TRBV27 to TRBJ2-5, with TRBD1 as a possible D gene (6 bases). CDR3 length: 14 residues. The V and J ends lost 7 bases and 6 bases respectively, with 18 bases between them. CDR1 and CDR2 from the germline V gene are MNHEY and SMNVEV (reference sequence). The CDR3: CASKPTQGRKTQYF. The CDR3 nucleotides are TGTGCCAGCAAACCGACTCAGGGGCGGAAGACCCAGTACTTC.

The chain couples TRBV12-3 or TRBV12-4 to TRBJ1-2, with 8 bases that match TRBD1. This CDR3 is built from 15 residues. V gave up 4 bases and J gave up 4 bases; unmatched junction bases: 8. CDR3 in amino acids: CASSSSRGRGYGYTF. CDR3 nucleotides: TGTGCCAGCAGTTCAAGCAGGGGGCGCGGCTATGGCTACACCTTC.

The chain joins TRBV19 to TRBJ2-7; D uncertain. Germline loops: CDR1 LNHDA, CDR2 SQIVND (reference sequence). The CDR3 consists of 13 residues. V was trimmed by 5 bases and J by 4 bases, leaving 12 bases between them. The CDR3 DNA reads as TGTGCCAGTAGTTACCGGGTCGGGTACGAGCAGTACTTC. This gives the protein CASSYRVGYEQYF.

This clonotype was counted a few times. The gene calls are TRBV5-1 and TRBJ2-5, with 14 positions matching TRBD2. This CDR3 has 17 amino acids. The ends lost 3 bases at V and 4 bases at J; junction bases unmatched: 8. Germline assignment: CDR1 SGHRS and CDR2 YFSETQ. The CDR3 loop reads CASSSGTSGSGRETQYF. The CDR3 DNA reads TGCGCCAGCAGCTCCGGGACTAGCGGGAGCGGACGAGAGACCCAGTACTTC.

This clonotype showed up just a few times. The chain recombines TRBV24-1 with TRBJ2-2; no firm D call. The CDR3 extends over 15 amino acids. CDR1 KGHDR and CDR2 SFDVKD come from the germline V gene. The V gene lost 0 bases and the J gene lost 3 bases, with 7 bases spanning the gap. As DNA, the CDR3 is TGTGCCACCAGTGATTTGCACCAGGACACCGGGGAGCTGTTTTTT. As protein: CATSDLHQDTGELFF.

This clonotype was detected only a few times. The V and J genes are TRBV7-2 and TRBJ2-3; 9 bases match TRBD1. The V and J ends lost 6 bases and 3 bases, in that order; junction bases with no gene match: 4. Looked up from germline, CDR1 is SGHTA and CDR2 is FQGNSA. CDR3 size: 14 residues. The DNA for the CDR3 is TGTGCCAGCAGGGCGGACAGGGGAACAGATACGCAGTATTTT. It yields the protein CASRADRGTDTQYF.

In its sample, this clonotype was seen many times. The CDR3 region has the DNA TGTGCCAGCAGCCCCCGGGACTACCAAGAGACCCAGTACTTC. This encodes CASSPRDYQETQYF. The rearrangement links TRBV3-1 to TRBJ2-5; D perhaps matches TRBD2 (6 bases). This CDR3 is built from 14 residues. Per germline, CDR1 LGHDT and CDR2 YNNKEL (reference sequence). Between the trimmed V and J ends, which lost 4 bases and 0 bases, there was a span of 9 bases.

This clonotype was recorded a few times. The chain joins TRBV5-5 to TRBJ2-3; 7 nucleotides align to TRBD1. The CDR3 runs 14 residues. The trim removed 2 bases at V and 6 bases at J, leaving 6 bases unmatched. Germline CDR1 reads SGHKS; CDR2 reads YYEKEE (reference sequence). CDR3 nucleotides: TGTGCCAGCAGCTTCTGGGACAGTCCGGATACGCAGTATTTT. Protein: CASSFWDSPDTQYF.